This TCR beta chain was captured by sequencing in a study of cytomegalovirus exposure and HLA in healthy donors. With 60 Vbeta and 13 Jbeta primers, the PCR was carried out. The repertoire was sequenced with immunoSEQ multiplex PCR; TCRdb's copy has only in-frame clones and lacks some. The profile shows 100,000 to 150,000 clones, approximately 74% of them singletons. Whole-study findings and limits: Later examination showed HLA-associated TCR beta chains had greater clonal expansion than equally common others. One cluster of highly shared sequence variants probably arose as a sequencing artifact.

Points on this clone: What it recognizes is unknown.

V was clipped by 6 bases and J by 4 bases; unmatched bases: 9. Germline loops: CDR1 SNHLY, CDR2 FYNNEI. There are 15 residues in the CDR3. The chain combines TRBV2 with TRBJ1-5, with 7 bases fitting TRBD1. The sequence was obtained from a male donor in good health and CMV-seronegative. Sequenced material: PBMCs. The CDR3 DNA sequence: TGTGCCAGCAGGGCAGACAGGGTTCGAAATCAGCCCCAGCATTTT. Its protein product is CASRADRVRNQPQHF.